This record covers a single TCR beta chain. This entry comes from a study of shared clonotypes between healthy human individuals. Subsets obtained from CD4+ cells comprised CD45RA+ naive and CD45RA-negative memory cells. Per the original methods: Filtering differed for immunoSEQ, which gave only junction sequences without quality scores. The method was immunoSEQ multiplex PCR; TCRdb's version includes in-frame clones alone and lacks a portion of them. The V and J calls and clone size come from that table; D and trimming were worked out from the DNA. The sample includes a few million clones, over 85% of them seen just once. The source material was naive CD4+ T cells from PBMCs. As to subset: CD45RA+ positively selected. The sequence came from a man aged 18 to 35 in good health. Some clones in this sample may be carry-over from other donors' samples.

CDR3 protein: CASSSRTSSYEQYF. Written as DNA, the CDR3 is TGTGCCAGCAGTTCTAGGACGAGCTCCTACGAGCAGTACTTC. The rearrangement uses TRBV28 and TRBJ2-7; no reliable D call. CDR3 size: 14 residues. The germline V and J ends were trimmed by 4 bases and 0 bases, with 10 bases remaining between them. Germline assignment: CDR1 MDHEN and CDR2 SYDVKM.